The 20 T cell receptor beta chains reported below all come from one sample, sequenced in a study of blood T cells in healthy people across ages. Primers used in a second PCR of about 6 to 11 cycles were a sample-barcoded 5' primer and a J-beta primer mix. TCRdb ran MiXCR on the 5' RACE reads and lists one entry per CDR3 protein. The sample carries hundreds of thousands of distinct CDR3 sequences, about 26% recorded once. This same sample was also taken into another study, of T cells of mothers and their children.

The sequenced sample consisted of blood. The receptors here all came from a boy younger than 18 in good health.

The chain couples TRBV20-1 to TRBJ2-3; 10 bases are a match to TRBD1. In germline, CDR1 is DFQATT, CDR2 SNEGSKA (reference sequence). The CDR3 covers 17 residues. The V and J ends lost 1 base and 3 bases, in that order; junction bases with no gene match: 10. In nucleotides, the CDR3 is TGCAGTGCTAGAGGGATAACCGGGACAGGGGAAACAGATACGCAGTATTTT. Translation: CSARGITGTGETDTQYF.

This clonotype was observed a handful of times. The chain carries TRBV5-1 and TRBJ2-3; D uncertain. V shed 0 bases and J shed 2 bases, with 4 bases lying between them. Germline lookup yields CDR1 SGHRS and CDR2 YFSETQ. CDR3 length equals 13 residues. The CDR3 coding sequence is TGCGCCAGCAGCTTGGAGGCCACAGATACGCAGTATTTT. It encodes CASSLEATDTQYF.

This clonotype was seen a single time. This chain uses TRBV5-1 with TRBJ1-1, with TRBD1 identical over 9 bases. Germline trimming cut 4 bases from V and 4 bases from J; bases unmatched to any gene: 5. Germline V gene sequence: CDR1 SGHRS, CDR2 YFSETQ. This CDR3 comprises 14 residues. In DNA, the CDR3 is TGCGCCAGCAGCCTAGACAGGGGGTTCACTGAAGCTTTCTTT. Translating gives CASSLDRGFTEAFF. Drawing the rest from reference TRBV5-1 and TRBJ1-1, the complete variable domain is KAGVTQTPRYLIKTRGQQVTLSCSPISGHRSVSWYQQTPGQGLQFLFEYFSETQRNKGNFPGRFSGRQFSNSRSEMNVSTLELGDSALYLCASSLDRGFTEAFFGQGTRLTVV.

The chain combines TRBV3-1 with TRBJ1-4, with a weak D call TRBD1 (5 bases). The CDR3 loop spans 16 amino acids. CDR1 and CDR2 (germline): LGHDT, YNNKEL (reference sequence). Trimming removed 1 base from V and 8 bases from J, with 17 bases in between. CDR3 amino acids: CASSQGSGDPQEKLFF. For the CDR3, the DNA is TGTGCCAGCAGCCAAGGGAGCGGGGACCCTCAGGAAAAACTGTTTTTT. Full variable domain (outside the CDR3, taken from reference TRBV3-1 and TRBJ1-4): DTAVSQTPKYLVTQMGNDKSIKCEQNLGHDTMYWYKQDSKKFLKIMFSYNNKELIINETVPNRFSPKSPDKAHLNLHINSLELGDSAVYFCASSQGSGDPQEKLFFGSGTQLSVL.

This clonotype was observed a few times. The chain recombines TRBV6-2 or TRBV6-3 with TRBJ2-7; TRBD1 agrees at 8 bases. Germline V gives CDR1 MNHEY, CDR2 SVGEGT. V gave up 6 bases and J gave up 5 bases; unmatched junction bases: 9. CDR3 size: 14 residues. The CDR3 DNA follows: TGTGCCAGCAGACCTCGGACAGGGACCCACGAGCAGTACTTC. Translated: CASRPRTGTHEQYF.

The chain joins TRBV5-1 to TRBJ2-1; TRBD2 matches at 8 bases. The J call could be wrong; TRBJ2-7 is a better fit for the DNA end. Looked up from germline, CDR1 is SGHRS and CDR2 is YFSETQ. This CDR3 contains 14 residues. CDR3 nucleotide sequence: TGCGCCAGCAGCTTGACTTACGGCGGGAGGGAGCAGTACTTC. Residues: CASSLTYGGREQYF.

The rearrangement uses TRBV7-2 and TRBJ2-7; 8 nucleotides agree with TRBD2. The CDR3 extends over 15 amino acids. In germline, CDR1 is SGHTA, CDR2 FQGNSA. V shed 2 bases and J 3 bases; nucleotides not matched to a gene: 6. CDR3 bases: TGTGCCAGCAGCTTACTAGCGGGTTCCCTCTACGAGCAGTACTTC. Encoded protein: CASSLLAGSLYEQYF.

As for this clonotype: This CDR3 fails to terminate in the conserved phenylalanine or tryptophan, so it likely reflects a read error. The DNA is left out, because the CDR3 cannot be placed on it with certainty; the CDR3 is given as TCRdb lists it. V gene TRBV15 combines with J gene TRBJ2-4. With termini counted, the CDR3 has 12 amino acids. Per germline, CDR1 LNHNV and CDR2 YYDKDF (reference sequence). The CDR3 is CATSRVTDTLYL.

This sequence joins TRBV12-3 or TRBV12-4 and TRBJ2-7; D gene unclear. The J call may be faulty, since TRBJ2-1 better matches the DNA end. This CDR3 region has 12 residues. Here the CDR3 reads CASSLVVTEQFF. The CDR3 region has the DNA TGTGCCAGCAGTTTGGTAGTAACTGAGCAGTTCTTC.

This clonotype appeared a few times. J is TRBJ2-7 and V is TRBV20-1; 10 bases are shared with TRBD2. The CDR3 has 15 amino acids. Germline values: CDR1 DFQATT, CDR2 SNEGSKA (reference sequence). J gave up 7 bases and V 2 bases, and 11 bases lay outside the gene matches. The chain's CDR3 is CSARRASGGTGEQYF. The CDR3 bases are TGCAGTGCTAGACGTGCTAGCGGGGGCACAGGGGAGCAGTACTTC.

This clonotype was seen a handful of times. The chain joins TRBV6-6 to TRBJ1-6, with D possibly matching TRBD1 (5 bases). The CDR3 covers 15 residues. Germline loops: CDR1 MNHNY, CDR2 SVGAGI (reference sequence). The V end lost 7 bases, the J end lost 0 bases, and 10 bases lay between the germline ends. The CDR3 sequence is CASTAGRSYNSPLHF. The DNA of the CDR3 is TGTGCCAGCACCGCGGGGCGCTCCTATAATTCACCCCTCCACTTT.

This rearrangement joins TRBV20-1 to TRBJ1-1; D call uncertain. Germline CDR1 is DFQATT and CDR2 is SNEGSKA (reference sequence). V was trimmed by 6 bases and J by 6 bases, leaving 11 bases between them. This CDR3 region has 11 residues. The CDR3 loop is CSAQWEPEAFF. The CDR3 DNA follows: TGCAGTGCACAGTGGGAGCCTGAAGCTTTCTTT.

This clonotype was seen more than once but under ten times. The CDR3 DNA reads as TGTGCCAGCAGTTACCGAGACAGGACCTACGAGCAGTACTTC. Its translation is CASSYRDRTYEQYF. V gene TRBV6-5 combines with J gene TRBJ2-7, with D maybe TRBD1 (6 bases). With 2 bases removed from V and 2 bases from J, the gap between germline ends came to 10 bases. CDR1 and CDR2 from the germline V gene are MNHEY and SVGAGI. CDR3 length: 14 amino acids.

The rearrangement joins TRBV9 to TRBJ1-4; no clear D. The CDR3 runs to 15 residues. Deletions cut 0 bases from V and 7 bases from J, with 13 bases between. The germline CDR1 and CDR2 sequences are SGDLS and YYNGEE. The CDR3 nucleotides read TGTGCCAGCAGCGTAGGCGCCGGACGGCCTGAAAAACTGTTTTTT. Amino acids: CASSVGAGRPEKLFF.

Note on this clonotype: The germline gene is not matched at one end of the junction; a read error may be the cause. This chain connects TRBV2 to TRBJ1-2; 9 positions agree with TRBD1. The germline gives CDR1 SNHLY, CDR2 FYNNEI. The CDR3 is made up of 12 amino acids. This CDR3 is CASSEIRDRAFF. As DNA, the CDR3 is TGTGCCAGCAGTGAAATTAGGGACAGGGCCTTCTTC.

The CDR3 sequence: CASSKAFQIIAPYEQYF. The CDR3 nucleotides are TGTGCCAGCAGCAAAGCTTTCCAAATAATCGCCCCCTACGAGCAGTACTTC. The V gene is TRBV21-1, the J gene TRBJ2-7; TRBD1 is taken as the D call from the table, unchecked against the DNA. TRBV21-1 is given as a pseudogene. The length of the CDR3 is 17 residues.

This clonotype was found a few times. The CDR3 protein is CASSRGDSGRAEQYF. The CDR3 DNA reads as TGTGCCAGCAGTCGGGGGGACTCCGGTCGGGCCGAGCAGTACTTC. This chain connects TRBV6-2 or TRBV6-3 to TRBJ2-7, with 7 bases lining up with TRBD2. With 5 bases clipped from V and 6 bases from J, the junction kept 13 bases outside the gene matches. Germline V gene sequence: CDR1 MNHEY, CDR2 SVGEGT. This CDR3 spans 15 amino acids.

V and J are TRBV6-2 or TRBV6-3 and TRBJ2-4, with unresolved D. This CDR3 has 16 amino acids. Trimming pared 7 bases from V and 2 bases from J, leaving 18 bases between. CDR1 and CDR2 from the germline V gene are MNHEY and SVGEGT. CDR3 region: CASTNGWGFTKNIQYF. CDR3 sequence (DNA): TGTGCCAGCACCAACGGTTGGGGATTCACCAAAAACATTCAGTACTTC.

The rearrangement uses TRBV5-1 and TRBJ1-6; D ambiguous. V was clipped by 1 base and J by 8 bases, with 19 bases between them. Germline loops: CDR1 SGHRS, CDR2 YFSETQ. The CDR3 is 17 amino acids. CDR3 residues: CASSLSGTHRRDSPLHF. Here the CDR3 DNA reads TGCGCCAGCAGCTTGTCCGGAACCCACCGCCGGGATTCACCCCTCCACTTT.

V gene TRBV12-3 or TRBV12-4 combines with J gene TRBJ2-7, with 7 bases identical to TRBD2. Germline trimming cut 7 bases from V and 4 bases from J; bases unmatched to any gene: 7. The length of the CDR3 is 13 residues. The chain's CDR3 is CASTFGGFYEQYF. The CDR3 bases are TGTGCCAGCACCTTCGGGGGGTTTTACGAGCAGTACTTC.